A selection of T cell receptor beta chains follows, all from one sample in a study of T cell responses to AZD1222 COVID-19 vaccine. The data were produced by immunoSEQ multiplex PCR, yet TCRdb's version contains in-frame clones alone and is incomplete. The sample contains under 150,000 clones, roughly 92% of which appear only once. The sequencing here drew on peripheral blood, taken 28 days after the second AZD1222 dose. Every receptor here comes from an adult who received the AZD1222 COVID-19 vaccine. Both conserved end residues are part of each CDR3. The D gene is left open where the match is weak. Part of the rows lack a size; the others show once, few, many or a class for expanded clones.

J gene: TRBJ2-7; V gene: TRBV29-1; D gene: NA; clone size: NA; CDR3 protein: CSVAQAGGDEQYF; CDR3 DNA: TGCAGCGTTGCCCAGGCCGGGGGCGACGAGCAGTACTTC
J gene: TRBJ2-5; V gene: TRBV6-6; D gene: NA; clone size: NA; CDR3 protein: CASSPLSTAQETQYF; CDR3 DNA: TGTGCCAGCAGTCCGCTATCGACAGCCCAAGAGACCCAGTACTTC
J gene: TRBJ1-1; V gene: TRBV10-3; D gene: NA; clone size: few; CDR3 protein: CAISFRGQNTEAFF; CDR3 DNA: TGTGCCATCAGTTTCAGGGGACAGAACACTGAAGCTTTCTTT
J gene: TRBJ1-1; V gene: TRBV7-3; D gene: TRBD1; clone size: NA; CDR3 protein: CASSPLSGGTEAFF; CDR3 DNA: TGTGCCAGCAGTCCTCTCTCAGGGGGCACTGAAGCTTTCTTT
J gene: TRBJ1-1; V gene: TRBV19; D gene: TRBD1; clone size: NA; CDR3 protein: CASRGGTGVNTEAFF; CDR3 DNA: TGTGCCAGTAGGGGCGGGACAGGGGTTAACACTGAAGCTTTCTTT
J gene: TRBJ2-1; V gene: TRBV10-3; D gene: NA; clone size: NA; CDR3 protein: CAISESGGLYIFNEQFF; CDR3 DNA: TGTGCCATCAGTGAGTCCGGAGGACTCTACATCTTCAATGAGCAGTTCTTC
J gene: TRBJ2-2; V gene: TRBV30; D gene: NA; clone size: NA; CDR3 protein: CAWSPYSKLDTGELFF; CDR3 DNA: TGTGCCTGGAGCCCTTACTCAAAGCTGGACACCGGGGAGCTGTTTTTT
J gene: TRBJ2-7; V gene: TRBV6-5; D gene: TRBD1; clone size: NA; CDR3 protein: CASSYGTGRVDEQYF; CDR3 DNA: TGTGCCAGCAGTTACGGGACAGGGCGGGTGGATGAGCAGTACTTC
J gene: TRBJ2-2; V gene: TRBV25-1; D gene: NA; clone size: NA; CDR3 protein: CASSGLQGPEAGELFF; CDR3 DNA: TGTGCCAGCAGTGGCCTACAGGGACCCGAGGCCGGGGAGCTGTTTTTT
J gene: TRBJ2-2; V gene: TRBV2; D gene: NA; clone size: once; CDR3 protein: CASMWDGNTGELFF; CDR3 DNA: TGTGCCAGCATGTGGGACGGGAACACCGGGGAGCTGTTTTTT
J gene: TRBJ1-2; V gene: TRBV7-9; D gene: NA; clone size: NA; CDR3 protein: CASSSRPGYGYTF; CDR3 DNA: TGTGCCAGCAGCTCGCGACCAGGCTATGGCTACACCTTC
J gene: TRBJ2-7; V gene: TRBV24-1; D gene: TRBD1; clone size: NA; CDR3 protein: CATSDADRGYEQYF; CDR3 DNA: TGTGCCACCAGTGATGCGGACAGGGGCTACGAGCAGTACTTC
J gene: TRBJ2-5; V gene: TRBV12-5; D gene: NA; clone size: NA; CDR3 protein: CASGVTGRRETQYF; CDR3 DNA: TGTGCTAGTGGAGTAACAGGGCGGAGGGAGACCCAGTACTTC
J gene: TRBJ2-7; V gene: TRBV9; D gene: NA; clone size: NA; CDR3 protein: CASSVDSQVGIYEQYF; CDR3 DNA: TGTGCCAGCAGCGTAGACTCACAGGTCGGTATCTACGAGCAGTACTTC
J gene: TRBJ2-7; V gene: TRBV7-2; D gene: NA; clone size: NA; CDR3 protein: CASSQDWGAYEQYF; CDR3 DNA: TGTGCCAGCAGCCAGGACTGGGGAGCCTACGAGCAGTACTTC
J gene: TRBJ2-7; V gene: TRBV2; D gene: NA; clone size: once; CDR3 protein: CASSVVTYEQYF; CDR3 DNA: TGTGCCAGCAGTGTTGTGACCTACGAGCAGTACTTC
J gene: TRBJ2-1; V gene: TRBV9; D gene: TRBD2; clone size: NA; CDR3 protein: CASSVSGGENEQFF; CDR3 DNA: TGTGCCAGCAGCGTCTCGGGGGGAGAGAATGAGCAGTTCTTC
J gene: TRBJ1-1; V gene: TRBV6-5; D gene: TRBD1; clone size: NA; CDR3 protein: CATWTGQGEAFF; CDR3 DNA: TGTGCCACCTGGACAGGGCAAGGTGAAGCTTTCTTT
J gene: TRBJ1-3; V gene: TRBV7-2; D gene: NA; clone size: NA; CDR3 protein: CASSPRASSGNTIYF; CDR3 DNA: TGTGCCAGCAGCCCCCGGGCCTCCTCTGGAAACACCATATATTTT
J gene: TRBJ1-2; V gene: TRBV9; D gene: NA; clone size: NA; CDR3 protein: CASSSADSPNYGYTF; CDR3 DNA: TGTGCCAGCAGCTCGGCGGACAGTCCCAACTATGGCTACACCTTC
J gene: TRBJ2-1; V gene: TRBV12-5; D gene: TRBD2; clone size: NA; CDR3 protein: CASGLVLSGRANEQFF; CDR3 DNA: TGTGCTAGTGGTTTGGTCCTTAGCGGGAGGGCCAATGAGCAGTTCTTC
J gene: TRBJ2-5; V gene: TRBV5-1; D gene: TRBD1; clone size: NA; CDR3 protein: CASSFGQGRETQYF; CDR3 DNA: TGCGCCAGCAGCTTCGGACAGGGGAGGGAGACCCAGTACTTC
J gene: TRBJ2-7; V gene: TRBV18; D gene: NA; clone size: NA; CDR3 protein: CASSPAGSSEGQYF; CDR3 DNA: TGTGCCAGCTCACCAGCAGGAAGTAGTGAGGGGCAGTACTTC
J gene: TRBJ2-1; V gene: TRBV21-1; D gene: NA; clone size: NA; CDR3 protein: CASSKAPRGCAEQFF; CDR3 DNA: TGTGCCAGCAGCAAAGCGCCGAGGGGGTGCGCTGAGCAGTTCTTC
J gene: TRBJ2-3; V gene: TRBV6-2/TRBV6-3; D gene: TRBD2; clone size: NA; CDR3 protein: CASSSGTSETDTQYF; CDR3 DNA: TGTGCCAGCAGTTCCGGGACTAGCGAGACAGATACGCAGTATTTT
J gene: TRBJ1-4; V gene: TRBV9; D gene: NA; clone size: NA; CDR3 protein: CASSQLGGEKLFF; CDR3 DNA: TGTGCCAGCAGCCAGCTGGGGGGTGAAAAACTGTTTTTT
J gene: TRBJ1-1; V gene: TRBV7-2; D gene: NA; clone size: NA; CDR3 protein: CASSLSLGPEAFF; CDR3 DNA: TGTGCCAGCAGCTTAAGTTTAGGCCCTGAAGCTTTCTTT
J gene: TRBJ1-5; V gene: TRBV4-3; D gene: NA; clone size: NA; CDR3 protein: CASSQDLGSYSNQPQHF; CDR3 DNA: TGCGCCAGCAGCCAAGATCTTGGCAGTTATAGCAATCAGCCCCAGCATTTT
J gene: TRBJ1-1; V gene: TRBV10-3; D gene: NA; clone size: NA; CDR3 protein: CAISDGGRLSTEAFF; CDR3 DNA: TGTGCCATCAGTGACGGGGGGCGCTTAAGCACTGAAGCTTTCTTT
J gene: TRBJ2-1; V gene: TRBV28; D gene: NA; clone size: NA; CDR3 protein: CASSPPGPTYNEQFF; CDR3 DNA: TGTGCCAGCAGTCCTCCCGGGCCCACCTACAATGAGCAGTTCTTC
J gene: TRBJ2-5; V gene: TRBV9; D gene: NA; clone size: NA; CDR3 protein: CASSVVGTQETQYF; CDR3 DNA: TGTGCCAGCAGCGTAGTGGGTACCCAAGAGACCCAGTACTTC
J gene: TRBJ1-1; V gene: TRBV6-6; D gene: NA; clone size: NA; CDR3 protein: CASSYRGDTAFF; CDR3 DNA: TGTGCCAGCAGTTATCGCGGAGATACGGCTTTCTTT
J gene: TRBJ1-2; V gene: TRBV3-1/TRBV3-2; D gene: TRBD1; clone size: NA; CDR3 protein: CASSLQGDIDARGYTF; CDR3 DNA: TGTGCCAGCAGCCTACAGGGGGACATTGACGCACGGGGCTACACCTTC
J gene: TRBJ2-7; V gene: TRBV7-8; D gene: TRBD2; clone size: NA; CDR3 protein: CASSLRPSGQISYEQYF; CDR3 DNA: TGTGCCAGCAGCTTAAGGCCTAGCGGGCAGATCTCCTACGAGCAGTACTTC
J gene: TRBJ1-1; V gene: TRBV20-1; D gene: NA; clone size: once; CDR3 protein: CSATSTGKAFF; CDR3 DNA: TGCAGTGCGACCTCCACAGGGAAGGCTTTCTTT
J gene: TRBJ2-7; V gene: TRBV7-8; D gene: TRBD1; clone size: NA; CDR3 protein: CASSFGTGYEQYF; CDR3 DNA: TGTGCCAGCAGCTTTGGGACAGGGTACGAGCAGTACTTC
J gene: TRBJ1-4; V gene: TRBV28; D gene: NA; clone size: NA; CDR3 protein: CASSIIGVTGEKLFF; CDR3 DNA: TGTGCCAGCAGTATAATCGGGGTGACGGGTGAAAAACTGTTTTTT
J gene: TRBJ2-2; V gene: TRBV6-2/TRBV6-3; D gene: NA; clone size: NA; CDR3 protein: CASSRTQGGITGELFF; CDR3 DNA: TGTGCCAGCAGTCGAACGCAGGGCGGGATCACCGGGGAGCTGTTTTTT
J gene: TRBJ2-7; V gene: TRBV5-6; D gene: NA; clone size: NA; CDR3 protein: CASSSLTAFYEQYF; CDR3 DNA: TGTGCCAGCAGCTCCCTAACAGCCTTCTACGAGCAGTACTTC
J gene: TRBJ1-2; V gene: TRBV28; D gene: NA; clone size: NA; CDR3 protein: CASSLLTAPGYTF; CDR3 DNA: TGTGCCAGCAGTTTACTGACCGCGCCTGGCTACACCTTC
J gene: TRBJ2-3; V gene: TRBV24-1; D gene: NA; clone size: once; CDR3 protein: CATGSGSSTDTQYF; CDR3 DNA: TGTGCCACGGGGAGCGGATCTAGCACAGATACGCAGTATTTT
J gene: TRBJ2-2; V gene: TRBV6-6; D gene: NA; clone size: few; CDR3 protein: CASSYSPLGAGELFF; CDR3 DNA: TGTGCCAGCAGTTACTCTCCCCTTGGGGCCGGGGAGCTGTTTTTT
J gene: TRBJ2-1; V gene: TRBV28; D gene: TRBD2; clone size: NA; CDR3 protein: CASSFFTSGWEQFF; CDR3 DNA: TGTGCCAGCAGTTTTTTTACTAGCGGGTGGGAGCAGTTCTTC
J gene: TRBJ1-1; V gene: TRBV28; D gene: NA; clone size: NA; CDR3 protein: CASSPGTKNTEAFF; CDR3 DNA: TGTGCCAGCAGTCCCGGGACAAAGAACACTGAAGCTTTCTTT
J gene: TRBJ2-2; V gene: TRBV6-6; D gene: NA; clone size: NA; CDR3 protein: CASFFRGTGELFF; CDR3 DNA: TGTGCCAGCTTTTTCAGAGGTACCGGGGAGCTGTTTTTT
J gene: TRBJ1-6; V gene: TRBV7-2; D gene: NA; clone size: NA; CDR3 protein: CASSLERGGRQNSPLHF; CDR3 DNA: TGTGCCAGCAGCTTAGAGCGCGGGGGCCGACAGAATTCACCCCTCCACTTT
J gene: TRBJ1-5; V gene: TRBV18; D gene: NA; clone size: NA; CDR3 protein: CASSPDSNQPQHF; CDR3 DNA: TGTGCCAGCTCACCCGATAGCAATCAGCCCCAGCATTTT
J gene: TRBJ2-6; V gene: TRBV13; D gene: NA; clone size: NA; CDR3 protein: CASSSMGGGANVLTF; CDR3 DNA: TGTGCCAGCAGCTCAATGGGTGGTGGGGCCAACGTCCTGACTTTC
J gene: TRBJ1-1; V gene: TRBV7-2; D gene: NA; clone size: NA; CDR3 protein: CASSSRALSNTEAFF; CDR3 DNA: TGTGCCAGCAGCTCGCGGGCCCTGTCGAACACTGAAGCTTTCTTT
J gene: TRBJ2-1; V gene: TRBV5-1; D gene: TRBD1; clone size: NA; CDR3 protein: CASSPTITGQGANEQFF; CDR3 DNA: TGCGCCAGCAGCCCAACTATTACGGGACAGGGAGCGAATGAGCAGTTCTTC
J gene: TRBJ2-1; V gene: TRBV19; D gene: NA; clone size: NA; CDR3 protein: CASSIAGASYNEQFF; CDR3 DNA: TGTGCCAGTAGTATAGCGGGGGCATCCTACAATGAGCAGTTCTTC
J gene: TRBJ2-3; V gene: TRBV5-1; D gene: TRBD2; clone size: NA; CDR3 protein: CASSQSGGDPDTQYF; CDR3 DNA: TGCGCCAGCAGCCAAAGCGGGGGGGACCCAGATACGCAGTATTTT
J gene: TRBJ1-4; V gene: TRBV5-6; D gene: NA; clone size: once; CDR3 protein: CASSLAATGKLFF; CDR3 DNA: TGTGCCAGCAGCTTGGCTGCTACTGGGAAACTGTTTTTT
J gene: TRBJ2-7; V gene: TRBV19; D gene: NA; clone size: once; CDR3 protein: CASSPGTVLREQYF; CDR3 DNA: TGTGCCAGTTCTCCAGGGACGGTCCTACGTGAGCAGTACTTC
J gene: TRBJ2-1; V gene: TRBV11-2; D gene: TRBD2; clone size: NA; CDR3 protein: CASSLDGAGGGDEQFF; CDR3 DNA: TGTGCCAGCAGCTTAGATGGAGCGGGAGGAGGGGATGAGCAGTTCTTC